The rows below give T cell receptor beta chains drawn from one sample of a study of shared clonotypes between healthy human individuals. The protocol was immunoSEQ multiplex PCR, while the TCRdb copy is restricted to in-frame clones and leaves out a portion. The data show over a million clones, roughly 96% seen once. What was sequenced was naive CD4+ T cells sorted from blood. The receptors stem from a man under 40 in good health. CDR3s include the opening cysteine and the closing phenylalanine or tryptophan. The D gene is left open where the match is weak. The size entry is marked missing in some rows and otherwise reads once, few, many or a size class.

J,D,size,V,CDR3,DNA
TRBJ2-5,TRBD2,NA,TRBV7-2,CASSLSAGAGETQYF,TGTGCCAGCAGCTTATCTGCGGGAGCGGGGGAGACCCAGTACTTC
TRBJ2-7,NA,NA,TRBV7-9,CASSEVRRASSYEQYF,TGTGCCAGCAGCGAGGTTAGACGGGCTAGCTCCTACGAGCAGTACTTC
TRBJ1-2,NA,NA,TRBV6-1,CASSEELRTRGRRYFYGYTF,TGTGCCAGCAGTGAAGAGTTGCGGACAAGGGGCCGCCGGTACTTCTATGGCTACACCTTC
TRBJ2-1,TRBD1,NA,TRBV11-2,CASSYRDRGIVRGEQFF,TGTGCCAGCAGCTACCGGGACAGGGGGATTGTAAGGGGTGAGCAGTTCTTC
TRBJ2-5,NA,NA,TRBV28,CASSPMGRKETQYF,TGTGCCAGCAGTCCCATGGGTCGAAAAGAGACCCAGTACTTC
TRBJ2-5,NA,NA,TRBV2,CASSGALGPRETQYF,TGTGCCAGCAGTGGAGCTCTGGGCCCTAGGGAGACCCAGTACTTC
TRBJ2-7,TRBD2,NA,TRBV15,CATSRRPASGHYEQYF,TGTGCCACCAGCAGAAGGCCGGCTAGCGGTCACTACGAGCAGTACTTC
TRBJ1-1,NA,NA,TRBV29-1,CSAYSMPNTEAFF,TGCAGCGCCTACAGTATGCCCAACACTGAAGCTTTCTTT
TRBJ1-3,NA,NA,TRBV5-1,CASSLSATGNTIYF,TGCGCCAGCAGCTTGTCAGCGACTGGAAACACCATATATTTT
TRBJ1-2,NA,NA,TRBV21-1,CASKGRSNYGYTF,TGTGCCAGCAAGGGCAGGTCTAACTATGGCTACACCTTC
TRBJ2-3,NA,NA,TRBV9,CASSVRLGGATDTQYF,TGTGCCAGCAGCGTACGGTTGGGGGGAGCTACAGATACGCAGTATTTT
TRBJ2-1,TRBD2,NA,TRBV18,CASSPLGLAGGDNEQFF,TGTGCCAGCTCACCACTTGGACTAGCGGGAGGGGACAATGAGCAGTTCTTC
TRBJ2-7,TRBD2,NA,TRBV28,CASSKLAGVHEQYF,TGTGCCAGCAGCAAACTAGCGGGAGTGCACGAGCAGTACTTC
TRBJ2-7,NA,once,TRBV5-1,CASSLGAGIYEQYF,TGCGCCAGCAGCTTGGGGGCCGGGATCTACGAGCAGTACTTC
TRBJ1-2,TRBD1,NA,TRBV4-1,CASSQVWRLDRIRSSDYGYTF,TGCGCCAGCAGCCAAGTCTGGCGCTTGGACAGGATAAGGAGTTCGGACTATGGCTACACCTTC
TRBJ2-2,NA,NA,TRBV13,CASSLGPSGANTGELFF,TGTGCCAGCAGCTTAGGCCCCTCGGGGGCGAACACCGGGGAGCTGTTTTTT
TRBJ2-1,NA,once,TRBV5-6,CASSTGHYNEQFF,TGTGCCAGCAGCACGGGACATTACAATGAGCAGTTCTTC
TRBJ1-5,NA,once,TRBV5-1,CASSLEGQGQPQHF,TGCGCCAGCAGCTTGGAGGGACAAGGTCAGCCCCAGCATTTT
TRBJ2-4,NA,NA,TRBV7-2,CASSLVTGAKNIQYF,TGTGCCAGCAGCTTAGTTACGGGAGCCAAAAACATTCAGTACTTC
TRBJ2-7,NA,NA,TRBV4-3,CASSQQQVLIPYEQYF,TGCGCCAGCAGCCAACAACAGGTTCTCATCCCCTACGAGCAGTACTTC
TRBJ2-3,TRBD1,NA,TRBV19,CASRSPGQGAADTQYF,TGTGCCAGTAGATCACCGGGACAGGGGGCTGCAGATACGCAGTATTTT
TRBJ2-5,NA,NA,TRBV30,CAWSVSPLETQYF,TGTGCCTGGAGTGTATCTCCGCTGGAGACCCAGTACTTC
TRBJ1-2,TRBD1,NA,TRBV5-6,CASSLVAAGGNYGYTF,TGTGCCAGCAGCTTGGTTGCTGCAGGGGGAAACTATGGCTACACCTTC
TRBJ1-2,TRBD1,NA,TRBV6-5,CASRRGQVSPGYTF,TGTGCCAGCAGAAGGGGACAGGTCAGCCCTGGCTACACCTTC
TRBJ1-2,NA,few,TRBV11-2,CASSLRDTSPYGYTF,TGTGCCAGCAGCCTTCGGGACACCAGTCCCTATGGCTACACCTTC
TRBJ2-7,TRBD2,NA,TRBV6-5,CASRIAGGPYEQYF,TGTGCCAGCAGAATAGCGGGAGGGCCCTACGAGCAGTACTTC
TRBJ2-3,NA,NA,TRBV4-2,CASSLGPDTQYF,TGTGCCAGCAGCTTAGGACCAGATACGCAGTATTTT
TRBJ2-5,TRBD2,NA,TRBV29-1,CSVERLAGGETQYF,TGCAGCGTTGAGCGACTAGCGGGAGGCGAGACCCAGTACTTC
TRBJ2-1,NA,once,TRBV7-6,CASSLSSGRSYNEQFF,TGTGCCAGCAGCTTAAGTAGCGGCCGTTCCTACAATGAGCAGTTCTTC
TRBJ2-1,TRBD1,NA,TRBV19,CASSTRTGSYNEQFF,TGTGCCAGTAGCACTCGGACAGGCTCCTACAATGAGCAGTTCTTC